This TCR beta chain emerged from a study of blood T cell repertoires in COVID-19 (dated by TCRdb to between 2020 and 2021). General notes on the study: Samples covering the acute and convalescent phases of COVID-19 were provided by collaborators in the United States, Italy and Spain. The prospective study material was composed of cDNA or gDNA derived from T cells, B-cell-depleted T cells, or PBMCs. Subjects who had been exposed to COVID-19, were actively infected with it, or had recovered from it provided the deeply sampled blood TCRbeta repertoires that made up the dataset. The repertoires were made available in a free public database intended to serve as a resource for research on the immune response to SARS-CoV-2. The samples were drawn from two sources: the first 160 participants of the ongoing ImmuneRACE study, and 1,200 or so subjects contributed by 6 global collaborators. The sample metadata nearly always contained a de-identified subject ID, COVID-19 status, age in years and sex. Where HLA class I and class II types were available, the types were taken from metadata supplied by the sample provider, not from assay-based typing. Study-level results and caveats: Clinical and demographic metadata were provided uncurated, with the amount varying by source and participant.

TCRbeta CDR3 regions were amplified from genomic DNA by means of the immunoSEQ Assay, a bias-controlled multiplex PCR. Processing in the source paper ran as follows. The number of nucleated cells in each sample was estimated from the amplification of reference gene primers within the assay. To quantify the absolute abundance of each unique TCRbeta CDR3 rearrangement, sequence reads were collapsed and filtered. For each sample, productive Simpson clonality was calculated as the square root of Simpson's diversity index over productive rearrangements. The immuneACCESS repertoire file appears here via TCRdb, limited to in-frame rearrangements. These files lack a portion of the clones; in checked studies, under half of the deficit traces to unresolved V genes, and the cause of the others is not known. That table supplies the V and J calls and clone size; D and trimming were determined from the DNA. The sample table shows around 270,000 clones, and approximately 92% are seen once. The ten largest clones take up around 2.6% of the sample.

Taken from cysteine to phenylalanine, the CDR3 has 15 residues. Solely the CDR3 DNA is kept, with 45 bases framed from the first base. From the germline V gene, CDR1 is LGHNA and CDR2 is YNFKEQ. A distance of 11 bases separates the germline ends of V and J, which lose 5 bases and 0 bases respectively. One collaborating source in Seattle enrolled patients during active infection and followed them longitudinally through the course of disease. Whole blood was collected in K2EDTA tubes by collaborating institutions according to the institutions' own protocols. For TCRbeta analysis, collaborators shipped samples in one of three forms: frozen whole blood, isolated PBMCs, or DNA extracted from either of those sample types. Worth noting for this clone: There is no known antigen for this receptor. Base qualities are not recorded, but no much larger clone differs from it by a single base.

The TCR sequence derives from a person aged 18 to 35 with COVID-19, enrolled during active disease. The chain couples TRBV4-2 to TRBJ1-5; TRBD1 might be the D gene, on 5 matching bases. The sample was peripheral blood. In nucleotide form, the sequence is TGTGCCAGCAGCGTCGAACAGGCTAGCAATCAGCCCCAGCATTTT. It encodes CASSVEQASNQPQHF.